These 16 T cell receptor beta chains were sequenced from one sample in a study of T cell repertoires in cytomegalovirus infection. TCRdb processed the reads anew with MiXCR; each CDR3 protein has one entry. Counted here are about 450,000 distinct CDR3 sequences, roughly 31% occurring once; the ten biggest clones make up approximately 14%. Sequenced sample: PBMCs. Receptors were obtained from a human donor in good health (CMV status not recorded). Some clones in this sample may be carry-over from other donors' samples.

A few counts support this clonotype. The CDR3 here is CASSDQTEKLFF. In nucleotides, the CDR3 is TGTGCCAGCAGCGACCAGACTGAAAAACTGTTTTTT. V and J are TRBV25-1 and TRBJ1-4; D is unclear. Trimming cost V 6 bases and J 7 bases, with 9 bases left between them. From germline, CDR1 is MGHDK and CDR2 SYGVNS. This CDR3 has 12 residues.

This clonotype has just a few counts. This chain uses TRBV20-1 with TRBJ2-5; 7 bases line up with TRBD1. Germline V lookup: CDR1 DFQATT, CDR2 SNEGSKA (reference sequence). The length of the CDR3 is 15 residues. With V trimmed by 4 bases and J by 2 bases, 10 bases remained unmatched. The chain's CDR3 is CSAIQGQATQETQYF. CDR3 nucleotide sequence: TGCAGTGCTATACAAGGACAGGCGACACAAGAGACCCAGTACTTC.

The chain carries TRBV6-2 or TRBV6-3 and TRBJ2-7; D unclear. Germline V gene data show CDR1 as MNHEY and CDR2 as SVGEGT. V dropped 6 bases and J dropped 1 base, with 22 bases sitting between them. CDR3 length equals 17 residues. CDR3: CASSADARLVGSYEQYF. The CDR3 coding sequence is TGTGCCAGCAGCGCAGACGCACGCCTGGTAGGTTCCTACGAGCAGTACTTC.

This chain joins TRBV19 and TRBJ1-3; possibly TRBD1 for D (6 bases). V was shortened by 9 bases and J by 0 bases, with 18 bases between the two germline ends. The CDR3 totals 16 residues. In germline, CDR1 is LNHDA, CDR2 SQIVND (reference sequence). CDR3: CASRPQGGHSGNTIYF. In DNA, the CDR3 is TGTGCCAGCCGCCCACAAGGGGGGCACTCTGGAAACACCATATATTTT.

This clonotype has only a few counts. V and J are TRBV12-3 or TRBV12-4 and TRBJ1-1; D remains unclear. Between the trimmed V and J ends, which lost 3 bases and 4 bases, there was a span of 6 bases. This CDR3 has 12 residues. CDR3 nucleotides: TGTGCCAGCAGTTTTGGGTTCACTGAAGCTTTCTTT. This encodes CASSFGFTEAFF.

The rearrangement joins TRBV6-2 or TRBV6-3 to TRBJ1-2; D ambiguous. The V end was cut by 5 bases, the J end by 4 bases, with 11 bases between. CDR3 length: 13 residues. Germline-derived CDR1 and CDR2 are MNHEY and SVGEGT. CDR3 sequence (DNA): TGTGCCAGCAGTCCCGGCGGGATCTATGGCTACACCTTC. Amino acid sequence: CASSPGGIYGYTF.

This clonotype showed up many times. V usage is TRBV7-2 and J usage is TRBJ1-5; no firm D call. Germline loops: CDR1 SGHTA, CDR2 FQGNSA. The CDR3 covers 13 residues. V was cut by 2 bases and J by 7 bases, with 9 bases left in between. The CDR3 region has the DNA TGTGCCAGCAGCTTACGGGGTCGACAGCCCCAGCATTTT. This sequence encodes CASSLRGRQPQHF.

The chain has TRBV7-2 and TRBJ2-7; D is ambiguous. Germline CDR1 SGHTA, CDR2 FQGNSA. Trimming took 2 bases from V and 3 from J, leaving 11 bases between them. This CDR3 region has 14 residues. CDR3 amino acids: CASSLSSGVYEQYF. The CDR3 DNA sequence: TGTGCCAGCAGCTTAAGTTCTGGGGTCTACGAGCAGTACTTC.

V and J are TRBV20-1 and TRBJ1-1; D unclear. Germline lookup yields CDR1 DFQATT and CDR2 SNEGSKA (reference sequence). This CDR3 comprises 12 residues. V was cut by 0 bases and J by 10 bases, with 12 bases left in between. DNA of the CDR3: TGCAGTGCTAGAGATTTTTGGGAGGGAGCTTTCTTT. This encodes CSARDFWEGAFF.

This clonotype has just a few counts. The chain recombines TRBV28 with TRBJ1-2; possible D gene TRBD1, 5 bases. This CDR3 spans 12 amino acids. Trimming took off 7 bases at V and 7 bases at J, with 13 bases between the two ends. Germline CDR1 is MDHEN and CDR2 is SYDVKM. The CDR3 sequence is CASTGTGFGYTF. CDR3 nucleotides: TGTGCCAGCACAGGGACTGGTTTTGGCTACACCTTC.

This chain links TRBV7-9 with TRBJ1-1; the match to TRBD1 covers 7 bases. This CDR3 contains 14 residues. Trimming at V came to 3 bases and at J to 6 bases, leaving 7 bases not matched to a gene. Germline-derived CDR1 and CDR2 are SEHNR and FQNEAQ (reference sequence). CDR3 sequence (DNA): TGTGCCAGCAGCTTCGGACAGGTTAATTCTGAAGCTTTCTTT. Translation gives CASSFGQVNSEAFF.

In this sample, this clonotype turned up a few times. The V and J genes are TRBV20-1 and TRBJ1-1; TRBD1 might be the D (5 bases). The CDR3 contains 18 residues. CDR1 is DFQATT and CDR2 is SNEGSKA in the germline V gene (reference sequence). The ends were cut back, 5 bases at V and 4 bases at J, with 29 bases in the middle. CDR3 in amino acids: CSAVIGGGMGYRSTEAFF. For the CDR3, the DNA is TGCAGTGCTGTTATCGGCGGGGGTATGGGATATAGGAGCACTGAAGCTTTCTTT.

The sample holds a few counts of this clonotype. The chain employs TRBV2 and TRBJ2-3, with 11 bases lining up with TRBD2. Germline V gene lookup returns CDR1 SNHLY and CDR2 FYNNEI. There are 14 residues in the CDR3. With V trimmed by 9 bases and J by 2 bases, 4 bases remained unmatched. CDR3 amino acids: CARKGLAVTDTQYF. In DNA form, the CDR3 reads TGTGCCAGAAAGGGACTAGCGGTCACAGATACGCAGTATTTT.

V usage is TRBV20-1 and J usage is TRBJ2-1, with 10 bases matching TRBD2. The CDR3 is 18 residues long. Looked up from germline, CDR1 is DFQATT and CDR2 is SNEGSKA (reference sequence). V was pared by 2 bases and J by 5 bases, with 15 bases of the junction left unmatched. CDR3: CSARNPGRLSGGHNEQFF. The CDR3 DNA reads as TGCAGTGCTAGAAATCCGGGACGGCTTAGCGGGGGGCACAATGAGCAGTTCTTC.

Within the sample, this clonotype is medium-sized. This sequence joins TRBV7-9 and TRBJ2-1; D possibly matches TRBD1 or TRBD2 (5 bases each). V dropped 5 bases and J dropped 8 bases, with 13 bases sitting between them. The germline V gene encodes CDR1 SEHNR and CDR2 FQNEAQ (reference sequence). This CDR3 comprises 13 residues. Written as DNA, the CDR3 is TGTGCCAGCAGCAACTCCGGGGCCTATGAGCAGTTCTTC. Translating it yields CASSNSGAYEQFF.

A few counts support this clonotype. This chain uses TRBV20-1 with TRBJ1-5; weak D call: TRBD1 (6 bases). This CDR3 is built from 14 residues. Trimming removed 6 bases from V and 6 bases from J, with 18 bases in between. Looked up from germline, CDR1 is DFQATT and CDR2 is SNEGSKA (reference sequence). CDR3 protein: CSAGGGGRAQPQHF. The CDR3 DNA sequence: TGCAGTGCCGGGGGGGGGGGGCGAGCTCAGCCCCAGCATTTT.